This T cell receptor beta chain was identified during a study of blood T cell repertoires in COVID-19. Germline CDR1 SGHRS, CDR2 YFSETQ. There are 16 residues in the CDR3. J lost 2 bases, V lost 3 bases, and 11 bases had no gene match. Only in-frame clones appear in the TCRdb table, and some are missing; sequencing was by immunoSEQ multiplex PCR. The sample yields hundreds of thousands of clones, roughly nine tenths seen once. The clonotype comes from a man aged 40-55 years with acute or convalescent COVID-19. Input material: peripheral blood. The chain links TRBV5-1 to TRBJ2-7; 7 nucleotides line up with TRBD2. Written as DNA, the CDR3 is TGCGCCAGCAGCTCGAGGAGCGGGGTCAGCACCTACGAGCAGTACTTC. Translation gives CASSSRSGVSTYEQYF.